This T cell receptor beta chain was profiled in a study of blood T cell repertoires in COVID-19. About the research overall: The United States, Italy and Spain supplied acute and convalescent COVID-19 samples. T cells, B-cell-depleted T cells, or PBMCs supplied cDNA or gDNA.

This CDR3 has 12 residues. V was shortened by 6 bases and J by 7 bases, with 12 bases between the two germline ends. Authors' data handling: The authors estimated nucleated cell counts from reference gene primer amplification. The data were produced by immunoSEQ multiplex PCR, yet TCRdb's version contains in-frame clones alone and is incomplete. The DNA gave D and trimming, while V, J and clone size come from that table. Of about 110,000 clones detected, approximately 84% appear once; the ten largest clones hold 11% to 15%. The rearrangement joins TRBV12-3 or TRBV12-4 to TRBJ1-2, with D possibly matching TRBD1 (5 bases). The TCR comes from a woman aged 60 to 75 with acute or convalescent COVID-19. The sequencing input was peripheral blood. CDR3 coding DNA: TGTGCCAGCAGCGCAGGGCAGGGTGGCTACACCTTC. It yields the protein CASSAGQGGYTF.